The 6 T cell receptor beta chains given below trace back to one sample, sequenced in a study of post-analysis software for immune sequencing data. Study-wide results and limits: Compared with controls, patients had more of about five TRBV segments, including TRBV5-6, TRBV5-1 and TRBV20-1.

Unique molecular identifiers featured in each of the TCR beta cDNA libraries. In TCRdb, the PCR reads were re-called with MiXCR into one record per CDR3 protein. The sample contains hundreds of thousands of distinct CDR3 sequences, approximately 30% of which appear only once. Antigens for these TCRs are unknown. The specimen sequenced was blood. The receptor set was obtained from a girl under 18 with multiple sclerosis.

This clonotype was found a few times. The rearrangement uses TRBV28 and TRBJ1-2, with TRBD1 identical over 7 bases. The CDR3 runs to 16 residues. Germline-derived CDR1 and CDR2 are MDHEN and SYDVKM. Germline trimming cut 7 bases from V and 8 bases from J; bases unmatched to any gene: 19. DNA of the CDR3: TGTGCCAGCACTTTGTCAGGGGGAGCCGGAAGCTTGGGCTACACCTTC. It encodes CASTLSGGAGSLGYTF.

The rearrangement uses TRBV5-6 and TRBJ2-5, with D possibly called TRBD1 or TRBD2 (5 bases each). The V and J ends lost 4 bases and 11 bases respectively, with 18 bases between them. Germline V gene sequence: CDR1 SGHDT, CDR2 YYEEEE. There are 13 residues in the CDR3. In DNA, the CDR3 is TGTGCCAGCAGCATGACTCGGTCTTGGGGGCAGTACTTC. Amino acid sequence: CASSMTRSWGQYF.

This CDR3 reads CASPSTNEQFF. The CDR3 DNA sequence: TGTGCCAGCCCCTCGACAAATGAGCAGTTCTTC. This chain connects TRBV2 to TRBJ2-1; D uncertain. V shed 8 bases and J shed 7 bases, with 9 bases lying between them. The CDR3 extends over 11 amino acids. From germline, CDR1 is SNHLY and CDR2 FYNNEI.

The V call is TRBV12-3 or TRBV12-4, the J call TRBJ2-5; D is undetermined. V shed 3 bases and J shed 2 bases, with 10 bases lying between them. The CDR3 totals 14 residues. Here the CDR3 DNA reads TGTGCCAGCAGTTTCCACACAATACAAGAGACCCAGTACTTC. It specifies CASSFHTIQETQYF.

Ten or more counts support this clonotype. The V call is TRBV7-2, the J call TRBJ2-3, with 7 bases aligning to TRBD1. J lost 0 bases, V lost 5 bases, and 5 bases had no gene match. Per the germline V gene, CDR1 is SGHTA and CDR2 is FQGNSA. The CDR3 has 15 residues. Here the CDR3 reads CASSAQTGSTDTQYF. The CDR3 coding sequence is TGTGCCAGCAGCGCCCAGACAGGGAGCACAGATACGCAGTATTTT.

J is TRBJ1-1 and V is TRBV9; D gene unclear. Germline assignment: CDR1 SGDLS and CDR2 YYNGEE. V was clipped by 4 bases and J by 4 bases, with 8 bases between them. This CDR3 has 12 amino acids. The CDR3 reads CASSPRATEAFF. CDR3 bases: TGTGCCAGCAGCCCCCGGGCCACTGAAGCTTTCTTT.